This T cell receptor (beta chain) was documented in a study of blood T cell repertoires in COVID-19. The CDR3 loop spans 14 amino acids. Trimming removed 4 bases at V and 0 bases at J, with 10 bases between. Germline-derived CDR1 and CDR2 are SGHNT and YYREEE (reference sequence). Sequenced by immunoSEQ multiplex PCR; TCRdb stores in-frame clones only, minus some. The sample has approximately 92,000 clones, around nine tenths seen once; the top ten hold 15% to 20%. The receptor was derived from a woman aged 55-70 years with COVID-19, enrolled during active disease. The sample taken for sequencing was peripheral blood. The V gene is TRBV5-4, the J gene TRBJ1-1; D is possibly TRBD1 (6 bases). The CDR3 DNA reads TGTGCCAGCAGCCCCGGGACATTGAACACTGAAGCTTTCTTT. Translated: CASSPGTLNTEAFF.